The TCR beta chain described here comes from a study of T-cell memory formation after mild COVID-19. The CDR3 is 16 amino acids. Trimming removed 6 bases from V and 4 bases from J; junction bases left unmatched: 11. Per the germline V gene, CDR1 is SEHNR and CDR2 is FQNEAQ (reference sequence). TCRdb ran MiXCR on the 5' RACE reads and lists one entry per CDR3 protein. The data contain under 300,000 distinct CDR3 sequences, 18% of them singletons. The sequence derives from a man between 18 and 29 years old who had mild COVID-19 (a few samples of this study predate the infection). Cell type and time point are not known. The V call is TRBV7-9, the J call TRBJ2-1; 8 bases agree with TRBD2. Sequenced material: PBMCs or a T cell subset sorted from them (not recorded which). CDR3 in DNA: TGTGCCAGCAGAGCAATGAGCGGGGGCCATTACAATGAGCAGTTCTTC. It yields the protein CASRAMSGGHYNEQFF.